This passage covers 8 T cell receptor beta chains from one sample sequenced in a study of post-analysis software for immune sequencing data. Study-wide results and caveats: TRBV segments more frequent in patients than in controls numbered several and included TRBV5-6, TRBV5-1 and TRBV20-1.

Antigen specificity for these receptors is unknown. Unique molecular identifiers had been added to the TCR beta cDNA libraries. Via MiXCR, TCRdb re-called the PCR reads, giving one row per CDR3 protein. The table includes approximately 770,000 distinct CDR3 sequences, about 45% detected once. Sequencing input: blood. These receptor sequences come from a girl aged 10-17 years with multiple sclerosis.

The chain employs TRBV6-2 or TRBV6-3 and TRBJ2-1, with D possibly matching TRBD2 (6 bases). CDR3 length: 14 amino acids. Germline V gene lookup returns CDR1 MNHEY and CDR2 SVGEGT. The V gene lost 0 bases and the J gene lost 9 bases, with 12 bases spanning the gap. The CDR3 reads CASSYSTRTSEQFF. The CDR3 bases are TGTGCCAGCAGTTACTCGACTAGGACGAGTGAGCAGTTCTTC.

CDR3 in DNA: TGTGCCAGCAGCCGGGCCTCAAAAAGGTCCTACGAGCAGTACTTC. It encodes CASSRASKRSYEQYF. The chain couples TRBV3-1 to TRBJ2-7; D gene uncertain. V was clipped by 4 bases and J by 1 base, with 14 bases between them. Germline V gene data show CDR1 as LGHDT and CDR2 as YNNKEL (reference sequence). The length of the CDR3 is 15 residues.

This clonotype came up a few times. The genes are TRBV20-1 and TRBJ1-5; a weak D match, TRBD1 (6 bases). The germline V gene has CDR1 DFQATT and CDR2 SNEGSKA (reference sequence). The CDR3 runs 12 residues. Trimming stripped 6 bases from V and 4 bases from J, with 10 bases between. The CDR3, as DNA: TGCAGTGCCACGACAGGAAATCAGCCCCAGCATTTT. Translation gives CSATTGNQPQHF.

The rearrangement uses TRBV27 and TRBJ2-5, with D possibly TRBD2 on 5 matching bases. The CDR3 contains 13 residues. Deletions cut 2 bases from V and 11 bases from J, with 15 bases between. Germline values: CDR1 MNHEY, CDR2 SMNVEV (reference sequence). DNA of the CDR3: TGTGCCAGCAGTTTAATTCGGGATAGTGAGCAGTACTTC. Amino acid sequence: CASSLIRDSEQYF.

The chain links TRBV5-1 to TRBJ2-5, with D possibly TRBD2 on 6 matching bases. In germline, CDR1 is SGHRS, CDR2 YFSETQ. Trimming cost V 0 bases and J 4 bases, with 13 bases left between them. The CDR3 is 15 residues long. For the CDR3, the DNA is TGCGCCAGCAGCTTGGGTGGTAGCGGTCCAGAGACCCAGTACTTC. Translating gives CASSLGGSGPETQYF.

The rearrangement joins TRBV20-1 to TRBJ2-7; D remains ambiguous. This CDR3 region has 11 residues. CDR1 and CDR2 (germline): DFQATT, SNEGSKA (reference sequence). V was shortened by 8 bases and J by 2 bases, with 10 bases between the two germline ends. CDR3: CSCLGAYEQYF. CDR3 DNA sequence: TGCAGTTGTTTAGGAGCCTACGAGCAGTACTTC.

This clonotype has just a few counts. The V and J genes are TRBV6-5 and TRBJ2-5; D is unresolved. The J call is doubtful: the DNA matches TRBJ2-7 better. Germline V gene sequence: CDR1 MNHEY, CDR2 SVGAGI. The CDR3 totals 14 residues. The CDR3 DNA reads as TGTGCCAGCAAAAGGGCCTTGGCTACCTACGAGCAGTACTTC. This codes for CASKRALATYEQYF.

This chain uses TRBV6-5 with TRBJ2-1, with TRBD2 matching 11 bases. The CDR3 runs to 16 residues. Germline V CDR1 and CDR2: MNHEY, SVGAGI. V gave up 6 bases and J gave up 1 base; unmatched junction bases: 5. As DNA, the CDR3 is TGTGCCAGCAGCCGACTAGCGGGATTATCCTACAATGAGCAGTTCTTC. This encodes CASSRLAGLSYNEQFF.